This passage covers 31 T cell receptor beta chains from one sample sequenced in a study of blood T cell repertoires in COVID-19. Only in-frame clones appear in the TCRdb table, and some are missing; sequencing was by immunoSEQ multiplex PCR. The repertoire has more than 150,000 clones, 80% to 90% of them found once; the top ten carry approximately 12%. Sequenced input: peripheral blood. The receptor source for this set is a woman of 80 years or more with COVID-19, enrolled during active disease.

CDR3 amino acids: CASSLGQGHGYTF. The CDR3 DNA follows: TGTGCCAGCTCACTGGGACAGGGGCATGGCTACACCTTC. This rearrangement joins TRBV18 to TRBJ1-2; 10 bases align to TRBD1. Germline V gene sequence: CDR1 KGHSH, CDR2 LQKENI. V lost 4 bases and J lost 6; bases outside the gene matches: 2. CDR3 size: 13 residues.

CDR3 coding DNA: TGTGCCAGCGCGGGACAGGGGGGCTACAATGAGCAGTTCTTC. Translated, it gives CASAGQGGYNEQFF. The chain joins TRBV6-5 to TRBJ2-1; 11 bases line up with TRBD1. CDR3 length: 14 amino acids. From germline, CDR1 is MNHEY and CDR2 SVGAGI. The V and J ends lost 8 bases and 3 bases, in that order; junction bases with no gene match: 3.

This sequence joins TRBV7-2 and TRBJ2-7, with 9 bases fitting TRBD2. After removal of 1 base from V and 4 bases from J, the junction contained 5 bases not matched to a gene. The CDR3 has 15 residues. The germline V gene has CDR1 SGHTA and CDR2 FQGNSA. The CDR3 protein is CASSLVGSGSYEQYF. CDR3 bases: TGTGCCAGCAGCTTAGTGGGTAGCGGGAGTTACGAGCAGTACTTC. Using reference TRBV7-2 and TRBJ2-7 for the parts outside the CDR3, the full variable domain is GAGVSQSPSNKVTEKGKDVELRCDPISGHTALYWYRQSLGQGLEFLIYFQGNSAPDKSGLPSDRFSAERTGGSVSTLTIQRTQQEDSAVYLCASSLVGSGSYEQYFGPGTRLTVT.

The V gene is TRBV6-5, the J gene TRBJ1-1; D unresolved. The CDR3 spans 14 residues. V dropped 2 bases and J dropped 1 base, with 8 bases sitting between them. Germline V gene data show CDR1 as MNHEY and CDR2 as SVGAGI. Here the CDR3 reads CASSYGRKNTEAFF. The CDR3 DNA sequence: TGTGCCAGCAGTTACGGCAGGAAGAACACTGAAGCTTTCTTT.

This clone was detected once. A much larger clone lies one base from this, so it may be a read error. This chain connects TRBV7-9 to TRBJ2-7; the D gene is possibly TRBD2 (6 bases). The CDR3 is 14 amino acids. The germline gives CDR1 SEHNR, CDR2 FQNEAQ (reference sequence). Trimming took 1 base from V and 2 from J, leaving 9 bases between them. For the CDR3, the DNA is TGTGCCAGCAGCTTAGACGGGGGACCCTACGAGCAGTACTTC. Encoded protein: CASSLDGGPYEQYF.

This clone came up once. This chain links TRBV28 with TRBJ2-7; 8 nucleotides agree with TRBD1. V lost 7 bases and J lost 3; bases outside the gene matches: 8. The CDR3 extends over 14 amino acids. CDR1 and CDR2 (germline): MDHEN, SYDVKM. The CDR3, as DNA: TGTGCCAGCACTATACAGGGGGATGTCTACGAGCAGTACTTC. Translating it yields CASTIQGDVYEQYF.

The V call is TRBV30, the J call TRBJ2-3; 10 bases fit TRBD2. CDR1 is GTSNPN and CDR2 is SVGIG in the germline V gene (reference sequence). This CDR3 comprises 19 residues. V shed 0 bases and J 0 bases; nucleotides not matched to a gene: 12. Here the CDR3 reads CAWSVGPSGGPLSTDTQYF. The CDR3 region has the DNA TGTGCCTGGAGTGTAGGCCCTAGCGGGGGCCCCTTAAGCACAGATACGCAGTATTTT.

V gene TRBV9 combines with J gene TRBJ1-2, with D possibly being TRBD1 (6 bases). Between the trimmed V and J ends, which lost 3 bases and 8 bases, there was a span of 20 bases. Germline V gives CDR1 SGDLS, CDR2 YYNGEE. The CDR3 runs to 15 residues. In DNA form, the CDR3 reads TGTGCCAGCAGCGAACCCCCCCTACAGGGTGGAGGCTACACCTTC. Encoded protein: CASSEPPLQGGGYTF.

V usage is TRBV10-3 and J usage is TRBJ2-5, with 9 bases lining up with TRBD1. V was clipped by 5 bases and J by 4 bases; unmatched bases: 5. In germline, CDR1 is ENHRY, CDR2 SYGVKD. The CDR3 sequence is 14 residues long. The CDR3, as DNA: TGTGCCATCAGTAACAGGGGGCTCGGAGAGACCCAGTACTTC. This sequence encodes CAISNRGLGETQYF.

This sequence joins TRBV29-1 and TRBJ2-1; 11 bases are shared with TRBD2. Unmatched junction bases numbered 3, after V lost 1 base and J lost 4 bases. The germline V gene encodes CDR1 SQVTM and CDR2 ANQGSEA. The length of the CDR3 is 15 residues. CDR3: CSVEGLAGRYNEQFF. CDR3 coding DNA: TGCAGCGTTGAAGGACTAGCGGGGAGGTACAATGAGCAGTTCTTC.

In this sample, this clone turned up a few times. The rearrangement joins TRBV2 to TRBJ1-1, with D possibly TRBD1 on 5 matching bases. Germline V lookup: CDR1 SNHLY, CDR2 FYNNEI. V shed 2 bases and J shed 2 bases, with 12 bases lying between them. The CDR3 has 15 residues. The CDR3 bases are TGTGCCAGCAGTGAATCCAGGGCAGGTAACACTGAAGCTTTCTTT. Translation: CASSESRAGNTEAFF.

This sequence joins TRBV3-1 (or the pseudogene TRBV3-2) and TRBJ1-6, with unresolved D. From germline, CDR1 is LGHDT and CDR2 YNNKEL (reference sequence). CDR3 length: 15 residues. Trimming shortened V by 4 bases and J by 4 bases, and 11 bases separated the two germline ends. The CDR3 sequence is CASSRGGIYNSPLHF. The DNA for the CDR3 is TGTGCCAGCAGCCGCGGAGGAATTTATAATTCACCCCTCCACTTT.

The CDR3 bases are TGTGCCAGCAGCCCAGGGGGCTCAGGTCAGCCCCAGCATTTT. Protein: CASSPGGSGQPQHF. V and J are TRBV9 and TRBJ1-5; TRBD1 matches at 8 bases. V lost 4 bases to trimming and J lost 6 bases; unmatched junction nucleotides: 6. The CDR3 is 14 amino acids. Germline V gives CDR1 SGDLS, CDR2 YYNGEE.

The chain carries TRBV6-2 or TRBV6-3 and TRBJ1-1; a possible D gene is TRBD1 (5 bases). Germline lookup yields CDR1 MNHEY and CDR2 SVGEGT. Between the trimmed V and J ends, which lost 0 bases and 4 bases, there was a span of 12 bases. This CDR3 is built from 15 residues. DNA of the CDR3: TGTGCCAGCAGTTACTCGGCCGTAGGGGCCACTGAAGCTTTCTTT. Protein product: CASSYSAVGATEAFF.

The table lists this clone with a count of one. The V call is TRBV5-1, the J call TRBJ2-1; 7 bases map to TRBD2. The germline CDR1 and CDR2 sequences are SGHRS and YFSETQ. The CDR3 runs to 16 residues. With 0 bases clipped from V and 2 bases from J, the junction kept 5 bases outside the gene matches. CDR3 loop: CASSLATGRAYNEQFF. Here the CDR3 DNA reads TGCGCCAGCAGCTTGGCGACGGGGAGGGCCTACAATGAGCAGTTCTTC.

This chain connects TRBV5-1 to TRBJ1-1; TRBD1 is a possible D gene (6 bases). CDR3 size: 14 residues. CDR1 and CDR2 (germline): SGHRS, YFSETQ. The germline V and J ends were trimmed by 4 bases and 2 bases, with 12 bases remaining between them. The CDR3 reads CASSIGTTNTEAFF. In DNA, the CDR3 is TGCGCCAGCAGCATTGGGACAACAAACACTGAAGCTTTCTTT.

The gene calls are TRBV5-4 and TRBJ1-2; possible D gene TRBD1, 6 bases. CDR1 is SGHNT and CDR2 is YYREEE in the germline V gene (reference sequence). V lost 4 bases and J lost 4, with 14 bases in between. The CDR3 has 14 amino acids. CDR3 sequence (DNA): TGTGCCAGCAGCCTGGACAGTGAAATCTATGGCTACACCTTC. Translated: CASSLDSEIYGYTF.

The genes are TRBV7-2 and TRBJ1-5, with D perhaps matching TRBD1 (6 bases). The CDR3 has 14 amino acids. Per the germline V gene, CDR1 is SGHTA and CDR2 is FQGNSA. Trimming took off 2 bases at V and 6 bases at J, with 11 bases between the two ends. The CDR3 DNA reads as TGTGCCAGCAGCTTACGGGGGGCCGGTCAGCCCCAGCATTTT. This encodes CASSLRGAGQPQHF.

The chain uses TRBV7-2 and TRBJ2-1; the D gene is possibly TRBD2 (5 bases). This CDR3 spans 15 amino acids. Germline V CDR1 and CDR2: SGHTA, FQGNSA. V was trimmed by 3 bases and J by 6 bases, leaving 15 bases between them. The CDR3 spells CASSLLLVGSNEQFF. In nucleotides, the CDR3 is TGTGCCAGCAGCTTGTTACTAGTAGGGAGCAATGAGCAGTTCTTC.

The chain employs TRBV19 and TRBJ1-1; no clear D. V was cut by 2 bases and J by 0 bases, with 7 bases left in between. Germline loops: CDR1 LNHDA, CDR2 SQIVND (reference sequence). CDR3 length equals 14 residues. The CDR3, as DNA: TGTGCCAGTAGTATATTCGGTGTGAACACTGAAGCTTTCTTT. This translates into CASSIFGVNTEAFF.

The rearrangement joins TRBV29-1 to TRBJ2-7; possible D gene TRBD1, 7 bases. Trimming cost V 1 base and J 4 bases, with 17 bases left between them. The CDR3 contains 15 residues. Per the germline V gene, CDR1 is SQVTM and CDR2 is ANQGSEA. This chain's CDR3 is CSVEGVEGARYEQYF. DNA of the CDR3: TGCAGCGTTGAAGGGGTGGAGGGGGCAAGGTACGAGCAGTACTTC.

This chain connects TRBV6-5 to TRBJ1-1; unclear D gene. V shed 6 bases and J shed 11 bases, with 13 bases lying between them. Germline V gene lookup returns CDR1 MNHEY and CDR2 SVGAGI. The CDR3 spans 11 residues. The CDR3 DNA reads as TGTGCCAGCAGCTTCGGTTACTTTGCTTTCTTT. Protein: CASSFGYFAFF.

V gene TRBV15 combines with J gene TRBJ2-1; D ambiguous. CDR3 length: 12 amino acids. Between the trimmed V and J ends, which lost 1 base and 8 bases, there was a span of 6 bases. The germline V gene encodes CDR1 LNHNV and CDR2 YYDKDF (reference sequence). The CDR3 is CATSRARDEQFF. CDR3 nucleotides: TGTGCCACCAGCAGAGCTCGCGATGAGCAGTTCTTC. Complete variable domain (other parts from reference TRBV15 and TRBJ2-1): DAMVIQNPRYQVTQFGKPVTLSCSQTLNHNVMYWYQQKSSQAPKLLFHYYDKDFNNEADTPDNFQSRRPNTSFCFLDIRSPGLGDTAMYLCATSRARDEQFFGPGTRLTVL.

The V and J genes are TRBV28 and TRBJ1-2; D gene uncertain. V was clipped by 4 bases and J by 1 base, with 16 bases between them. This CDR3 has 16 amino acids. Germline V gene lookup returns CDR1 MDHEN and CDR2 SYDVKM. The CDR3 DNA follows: TGTGCCAGCAGTTGGGGAGTCGGCGAGTATAACTATGGCTACACCTTC. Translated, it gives CASSWGVGEYNYGYTF.

The CDR3 protein is CASSLEGVDGYTF. The CDR3 nucleotides read TGTGCCAGCAGCTTAGAGGGAGTAGATGGCTACACCTTC. The chain carries TRBV7-8 and TRBJ1-2; D gene ambiguous. CDR1 and CDR2 from the germline V gene are SGHVS and FQNEAQ. The CDR3 extends over 13 amino acids. The V and J ends lost 1 base and 6 bases respectively, with 9 bases between them.

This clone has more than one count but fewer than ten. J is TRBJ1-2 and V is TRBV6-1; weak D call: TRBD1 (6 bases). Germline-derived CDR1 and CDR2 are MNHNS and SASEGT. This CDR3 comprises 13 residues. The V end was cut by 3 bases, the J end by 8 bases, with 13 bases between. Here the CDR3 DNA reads TGTGCCAGCAGTGATTGGACAGTTGGCGGCTACACCTTC. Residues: CASSDWTVGGYTF.

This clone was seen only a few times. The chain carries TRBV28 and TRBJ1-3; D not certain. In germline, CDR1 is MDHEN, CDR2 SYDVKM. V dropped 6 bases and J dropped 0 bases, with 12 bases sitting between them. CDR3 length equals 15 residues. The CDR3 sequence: CASRLTGGSGNTIYF. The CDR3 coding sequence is TGTGCCAGCAGGCTAACCGGCGGCTCTGGAAACACCATATATTTT.

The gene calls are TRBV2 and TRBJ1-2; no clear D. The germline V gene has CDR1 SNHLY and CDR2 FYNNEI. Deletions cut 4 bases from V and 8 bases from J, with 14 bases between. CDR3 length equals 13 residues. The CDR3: CASSVRDRGGYTF. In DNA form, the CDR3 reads TGTGCCAGCAGTGTCCGGGATAGAGGCGGCTACACCTTC. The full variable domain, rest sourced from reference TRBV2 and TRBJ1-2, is EPEVTQTPSHQVTQMGQEVILRCVPISNHLYFYWYRQILGQKVEFLVSFYNNEISEKSEIFDDQFSVERPDGSNFTLKIRSTKLEDSAMYFCASSVRDRGGYTFGSGTRLTVV.

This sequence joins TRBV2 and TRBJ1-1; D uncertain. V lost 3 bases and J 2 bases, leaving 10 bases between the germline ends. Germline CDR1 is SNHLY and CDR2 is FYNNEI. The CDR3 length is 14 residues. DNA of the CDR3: TGTGCCAGCAGTGAGCTCCCGGGAAACACTGAAGCTTTCTTT. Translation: CASSELPGNTEAFF.

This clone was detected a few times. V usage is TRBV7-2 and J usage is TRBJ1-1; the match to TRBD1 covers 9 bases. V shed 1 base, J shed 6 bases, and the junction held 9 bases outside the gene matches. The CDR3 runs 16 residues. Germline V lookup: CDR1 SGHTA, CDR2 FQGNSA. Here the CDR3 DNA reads TGTGCCAGCAGCTTAGGGCCGGGGACAGGGTTCTCTGAAGCTTTCTTT. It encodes CASSLGPGTGFSEAFF.

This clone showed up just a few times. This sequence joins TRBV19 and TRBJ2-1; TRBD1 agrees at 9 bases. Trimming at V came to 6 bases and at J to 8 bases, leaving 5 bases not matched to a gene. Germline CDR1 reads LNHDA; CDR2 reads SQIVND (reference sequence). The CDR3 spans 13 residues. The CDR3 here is CASRDDRGDEQFF. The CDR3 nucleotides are TGTGCCAGTAGGGACGACAGGGGGGATGAGCAGTTCTTC.